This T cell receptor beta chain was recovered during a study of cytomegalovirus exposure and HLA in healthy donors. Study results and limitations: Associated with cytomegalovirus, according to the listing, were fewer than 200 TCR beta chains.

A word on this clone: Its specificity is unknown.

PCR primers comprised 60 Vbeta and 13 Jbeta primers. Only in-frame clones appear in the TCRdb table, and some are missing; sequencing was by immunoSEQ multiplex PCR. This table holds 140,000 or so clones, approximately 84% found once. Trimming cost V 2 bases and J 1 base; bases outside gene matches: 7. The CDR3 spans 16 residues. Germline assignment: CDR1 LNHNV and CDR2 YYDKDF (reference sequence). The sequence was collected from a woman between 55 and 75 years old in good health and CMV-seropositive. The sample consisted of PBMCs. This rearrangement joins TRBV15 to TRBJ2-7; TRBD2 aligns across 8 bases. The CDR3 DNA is TGTGCCACCAGCAGATGGGTCGGGGGGGATTCCTACGAGCAGTACTTC. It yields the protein CATSRWVGGDSYEQYF.